This T cell receptor beta chain came from a study of T-cell reconstitution after alpha-beta-depleted transplantation in children. As to this clonotype: The antigen remains unidentified.

This CDR3 is built from 12 residues. V dropped 9 bases and J dropped 4 bases, with 9 bases sitting between them. Germline V CDR1 and CDR2: MNHEY, SMNVEV (reference sequence). Study observations and caveats: Several hundred graft clones that had expanded were reportedly the source of alpha-beta T cells about two months after transplant. T-cell counts and diversity at one year following transplant were attributed mainly to newly produced T cells. Surviving recipient T cells and thymic progenitors produced the high day-60 TCRbeta diversity seen in some patients.

For TCRbeta, the library was prepared with unique molecular identifiers. TCRdb reprocessed the PCR reads with MiXCR, giving one entry per CDR3 protein. The sample lists hundreds of thousands of distinct CDR3 sequences, roughly 15% occurring once. The chain recombines TRBV27 with TRBJ2-2; no clear D gene. The clonotype originates from a male patient aged 2 to 9 who had a stem cell transplant for acute lymphoblastic leukemia, so the T cells may come from the graft donor. The specimen comprised PBMCs, mostly from graft donor cells, sampled 360 days after TCRalphabeta/CD19-depleted stem cell transplant. The CDR3 sequence is CASGLGTGELFF. The CDR3 bases are TGTGCCAGTGGATTAGGCACCGGGGAGCTGTTTTTT.